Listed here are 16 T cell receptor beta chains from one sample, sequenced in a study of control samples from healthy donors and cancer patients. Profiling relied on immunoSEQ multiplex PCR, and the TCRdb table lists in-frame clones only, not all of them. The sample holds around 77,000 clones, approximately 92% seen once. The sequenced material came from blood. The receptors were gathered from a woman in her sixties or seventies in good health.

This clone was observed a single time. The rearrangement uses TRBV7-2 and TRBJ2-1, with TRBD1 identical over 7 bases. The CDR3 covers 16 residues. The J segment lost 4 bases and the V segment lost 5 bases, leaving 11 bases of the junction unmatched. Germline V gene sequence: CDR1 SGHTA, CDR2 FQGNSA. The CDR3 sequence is CASSAQWGQTYNEQFF. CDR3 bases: TGTGCCAGCAGCGCCCAATGGGGACAGACTTACAATGAGCAGTTCTTC.

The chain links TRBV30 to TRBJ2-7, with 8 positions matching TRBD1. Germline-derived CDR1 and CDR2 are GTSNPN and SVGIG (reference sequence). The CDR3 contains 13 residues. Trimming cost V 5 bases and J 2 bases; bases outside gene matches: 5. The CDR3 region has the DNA TGTGCCTGGGGACAGGGCGGTACCTACGAGCAGTACTTC. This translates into CAWGQGGTYEQYF.

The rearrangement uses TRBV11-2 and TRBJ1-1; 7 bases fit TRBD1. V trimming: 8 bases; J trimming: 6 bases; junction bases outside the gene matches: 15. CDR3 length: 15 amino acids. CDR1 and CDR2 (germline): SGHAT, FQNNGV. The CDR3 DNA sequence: TGTGCCAGCTCCCTAGCTCGCAGGGGGGAACCTGAAGCTTTCTTT. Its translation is CASSLARRGEPEAFF.

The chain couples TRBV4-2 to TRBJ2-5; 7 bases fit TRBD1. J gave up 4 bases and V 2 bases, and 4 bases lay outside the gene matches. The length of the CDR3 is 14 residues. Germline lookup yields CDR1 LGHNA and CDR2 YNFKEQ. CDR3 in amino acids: CASSQLDRVETQYF. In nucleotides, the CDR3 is TGTGCCAGCAGCCAACTTGACAGGGTAGAGACCCAGTACTTC.

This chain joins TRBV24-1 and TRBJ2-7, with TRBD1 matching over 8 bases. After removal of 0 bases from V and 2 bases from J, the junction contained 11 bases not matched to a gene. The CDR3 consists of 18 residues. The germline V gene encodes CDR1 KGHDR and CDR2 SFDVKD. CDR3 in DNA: TGTGCCACCAGTGATTTGGCCCCGGAGGACAGGGCCCCCTACGAGCAGTACTTC. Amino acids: CATSDLAPEDRAPYEQYF.

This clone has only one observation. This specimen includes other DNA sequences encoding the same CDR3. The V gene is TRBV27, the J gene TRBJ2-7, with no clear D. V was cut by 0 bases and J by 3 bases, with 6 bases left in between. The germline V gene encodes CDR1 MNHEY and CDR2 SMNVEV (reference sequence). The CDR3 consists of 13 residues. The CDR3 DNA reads TGTGCCAGCAGTTTATCCCCGGGCTACGAGCAGTACTTC. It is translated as CASSLSPGYEQYF.

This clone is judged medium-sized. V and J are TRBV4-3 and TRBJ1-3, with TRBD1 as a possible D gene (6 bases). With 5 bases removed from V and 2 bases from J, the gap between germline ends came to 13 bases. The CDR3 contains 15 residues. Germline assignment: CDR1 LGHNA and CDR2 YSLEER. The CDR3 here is CASSTNRETGNTIYF. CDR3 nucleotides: TGCGCCAGCAGCACAAACAGGGAAACTGGAAACACCATATATTTT.

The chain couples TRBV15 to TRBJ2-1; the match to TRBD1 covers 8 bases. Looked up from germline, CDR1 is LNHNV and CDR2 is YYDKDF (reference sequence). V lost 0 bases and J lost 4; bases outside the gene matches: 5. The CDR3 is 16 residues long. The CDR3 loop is CATSRDRDRFYNEQFF. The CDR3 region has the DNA TGTGCCACCAGCAGAGACCGGGACAGGTTTTACAATGAGCAGTTCTTC.

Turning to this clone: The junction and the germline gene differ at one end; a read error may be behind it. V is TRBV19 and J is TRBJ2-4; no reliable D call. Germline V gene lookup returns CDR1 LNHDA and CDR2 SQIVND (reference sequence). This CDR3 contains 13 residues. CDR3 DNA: TGTGCCAGTAGTATAGATCGGGTGGCCAGGTTGAAGTTC. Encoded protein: CASSIDRVARLKF.

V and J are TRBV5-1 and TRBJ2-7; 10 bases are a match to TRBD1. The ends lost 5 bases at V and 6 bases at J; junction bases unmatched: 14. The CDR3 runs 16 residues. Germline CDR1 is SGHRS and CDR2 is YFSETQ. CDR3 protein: CASSLFTAGTGVEQYF. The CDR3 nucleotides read TGCGCCAGCAGTCTTTTTACCGCCGGGACAGGGGTCGAGCAGTACTTC.

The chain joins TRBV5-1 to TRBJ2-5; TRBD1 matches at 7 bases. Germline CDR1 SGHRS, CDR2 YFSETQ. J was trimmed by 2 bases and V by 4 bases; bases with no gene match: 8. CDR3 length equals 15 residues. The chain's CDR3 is CASSTSGQSQETQYF. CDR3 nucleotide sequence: TGCGCCAGCAGCACGTCGGGACAGAGTCAAGAGACCCAGTACTTC.

CDR3 in DNA: TGTGCCAGTAGTTTGACTAGTGGGTACCAAGAGACCCAGTACTTC. Its protein product is CASSLTSGYQETQYF. This chain connects TRBV19 to TRBJ2-5; D possibly corresponds to TRBD2 (6 bases). The V end lost 5 bases, the J end lost 0 bases, and 13 bases lay between the germline ends. Germline V gives CDR1 LNHDA, CDR2 SQIVND (reference sequence). The CDR3 has 15 residues.

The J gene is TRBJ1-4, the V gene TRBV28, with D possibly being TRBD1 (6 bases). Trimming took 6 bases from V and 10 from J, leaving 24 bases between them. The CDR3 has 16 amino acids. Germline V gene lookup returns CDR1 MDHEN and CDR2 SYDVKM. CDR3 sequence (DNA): TGTGCCAGCAGCCTCATTACAACAGGGAACCCTGGAAAACTGTTTTTT. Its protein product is CASSLITTGNPGKLFF.

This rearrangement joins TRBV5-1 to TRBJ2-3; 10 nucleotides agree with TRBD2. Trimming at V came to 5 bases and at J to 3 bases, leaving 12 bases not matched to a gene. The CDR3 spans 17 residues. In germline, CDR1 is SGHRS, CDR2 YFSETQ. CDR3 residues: CASSSGASGSSTDTQYF. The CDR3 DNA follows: TGCGCCAGCAGTTCGGGAGCTAGCGGGAGTAGTACAGATACGCAGTATTTT.

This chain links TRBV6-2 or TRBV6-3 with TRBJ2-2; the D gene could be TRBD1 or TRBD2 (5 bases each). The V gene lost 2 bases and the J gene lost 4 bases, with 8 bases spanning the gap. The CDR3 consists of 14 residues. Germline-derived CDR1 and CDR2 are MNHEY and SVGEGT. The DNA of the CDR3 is TGTGCCAGCAGTTACCGGGGCATCACCGGGGAGCTGTTTTTT. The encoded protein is CASSYRGITGELFF.

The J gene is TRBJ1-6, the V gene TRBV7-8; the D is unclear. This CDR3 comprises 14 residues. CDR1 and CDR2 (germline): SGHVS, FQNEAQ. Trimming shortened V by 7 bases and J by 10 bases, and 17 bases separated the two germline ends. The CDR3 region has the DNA TGTGCCAGCACCGTCCGAGCCGCTGACTCACCCCTCCACTTT. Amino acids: CASTVRAADSPLHF. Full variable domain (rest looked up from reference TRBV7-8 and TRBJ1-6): GAGVSQSPRYKVAKRGQDVALRCDPISGHVSLFWYQQALGQGPEFLTYFQNEAQLDKSGLPSDRFFAERPEGSVSTLKIQRTQQEDSAVYLCASTVRAADSPLHFGNGTRLTVT.